This TCR beta chain was captured in a study of persistence of HIV-infected CD4 T cells. From germline, CDR1 is SQVTM and CDR2 ANQGSEA. This CDR3 is built from 15 residues. The V gene end was trimmed by 6 bases and the J gene end by 2 bases; junction bases not matched to a gene: 10. Sequencing used immunoSEQ version 4 in survey mode. Profiling relied on immunoSEQ multiplex PCR, and the TCRdb table lists in-frame clones only, not all of them. The table has about 33,000 clones, approximately 85% seen once; the top ten hold roughly 0.99%. Findings and caveats of the study: CMV- and Gag-responding cells had lower TCRbeta richness than CD3/CD28-responding cells.

An overlapping HIV-1 Gag peptide pool stimulated these cells at approximately 1 ug/peptide/mL. Sorted nonresponding memory CD4+ T cells were CD40L-negative, CD69-negative, CD45RO-high. Details on this clone: What it binds is unknown.

The TCR originated in an adult with HIV. The donor label of this sample is uncertain. Material: cultured CD4+ T cells from PBMCs, obtained from a patient who received antiretroviral therapy. This sequence joins TRBV29-1 and TRBJ2-1, with 7 bases aligning to TRBD2. CDR3 loop: CSVPKRGGTYNEQFF. DNA of the CDR3: TGCAGCGTCCCCAAGCGGGGAGGGACCTACAATGAGCAGTTCTTC.